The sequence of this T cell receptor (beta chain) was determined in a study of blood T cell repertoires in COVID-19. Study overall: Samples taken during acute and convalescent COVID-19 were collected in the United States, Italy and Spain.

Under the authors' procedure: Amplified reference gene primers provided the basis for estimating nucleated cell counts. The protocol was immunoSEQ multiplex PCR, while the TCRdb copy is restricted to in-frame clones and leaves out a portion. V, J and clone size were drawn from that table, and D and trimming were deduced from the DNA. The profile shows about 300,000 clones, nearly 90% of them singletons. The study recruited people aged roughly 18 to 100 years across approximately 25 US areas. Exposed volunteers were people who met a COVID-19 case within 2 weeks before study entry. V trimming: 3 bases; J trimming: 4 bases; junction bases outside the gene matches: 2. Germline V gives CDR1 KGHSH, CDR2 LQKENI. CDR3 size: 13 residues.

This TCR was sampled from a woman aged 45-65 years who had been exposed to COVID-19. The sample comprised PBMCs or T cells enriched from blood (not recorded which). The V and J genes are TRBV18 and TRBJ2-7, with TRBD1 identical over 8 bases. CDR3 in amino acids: CASSPDRVYEQYF. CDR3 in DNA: TGTGCCAGCTCACCGGACAGGGTGTACGAGCAGTACTTC.